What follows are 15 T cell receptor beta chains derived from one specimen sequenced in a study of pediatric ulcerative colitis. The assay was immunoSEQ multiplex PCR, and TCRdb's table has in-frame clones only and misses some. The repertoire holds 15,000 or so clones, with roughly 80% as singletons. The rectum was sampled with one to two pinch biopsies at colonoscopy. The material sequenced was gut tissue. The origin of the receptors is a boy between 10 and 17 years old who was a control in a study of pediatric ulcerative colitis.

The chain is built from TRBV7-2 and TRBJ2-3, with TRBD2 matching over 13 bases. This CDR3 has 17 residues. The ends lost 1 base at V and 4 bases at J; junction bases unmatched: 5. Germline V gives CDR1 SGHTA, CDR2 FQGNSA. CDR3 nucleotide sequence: TGTGCCAGCAGCTTAGGTGTCGGACTAGCGGGAGCAGATACGCAGTATTTT. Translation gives CASSLGVGLAGADTQYF.

CDR3 loop: CASTSWSQADTEAFF. The DNA for the CDR3 is TGTGCCAGTACCTCATGGTCACAGGCGGATACTGAAGCTTTCTTT. The chain joins TRBV19 to TRBJ1-1, with TRBD1 as a possible D gene (5 bases). Trimming pared 7 bases from V and 5 bases from J, leaving 20 bases between. The CDR3 sequence is 15 residues long. Germline CDR1 and CDR2: LNHDA and SQIVND (reference sequence).

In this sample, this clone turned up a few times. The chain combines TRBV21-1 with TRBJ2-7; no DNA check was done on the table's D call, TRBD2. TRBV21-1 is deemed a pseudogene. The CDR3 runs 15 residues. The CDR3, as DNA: TGTGCCAGCAGCAAAAAATTAGCGGGAGTTTACGAGCAGTACGTC. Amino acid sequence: CASSKKLAGVYEQYV.

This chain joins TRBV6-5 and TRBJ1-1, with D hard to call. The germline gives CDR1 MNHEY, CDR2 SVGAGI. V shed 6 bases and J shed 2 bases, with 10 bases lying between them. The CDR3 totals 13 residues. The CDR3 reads CASSGQQNTEAFF. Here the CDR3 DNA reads TGTGCCAGCAGCGGGCAGCAAAACACTGAAGCTTTCTTT.

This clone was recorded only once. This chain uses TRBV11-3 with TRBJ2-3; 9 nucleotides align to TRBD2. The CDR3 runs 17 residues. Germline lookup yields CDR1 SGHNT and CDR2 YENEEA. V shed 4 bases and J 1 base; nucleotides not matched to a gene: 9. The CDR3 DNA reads TGTGCCAGCAGCTATCAGAGCGGGAGGTGGGGCACAGATACGCAGTATTTT. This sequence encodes CASSYQSGRWGTDTQYF.

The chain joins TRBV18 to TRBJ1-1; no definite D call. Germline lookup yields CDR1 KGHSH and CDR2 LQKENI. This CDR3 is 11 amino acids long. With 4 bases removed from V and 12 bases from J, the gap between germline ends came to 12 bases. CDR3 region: CASSLGYETFF. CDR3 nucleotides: TGTGCCAGCTCACTGGGGTACGAGACTTTCTTT.

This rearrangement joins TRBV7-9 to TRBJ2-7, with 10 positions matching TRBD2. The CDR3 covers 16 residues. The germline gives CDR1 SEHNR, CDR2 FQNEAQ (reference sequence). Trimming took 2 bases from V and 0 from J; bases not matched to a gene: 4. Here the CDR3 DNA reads TGTGCCAGCAGCTTACTAGCGGGAGCGATCTCCTACGAGCAGTACGTC. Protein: CASSLLAGAISYEQYV.

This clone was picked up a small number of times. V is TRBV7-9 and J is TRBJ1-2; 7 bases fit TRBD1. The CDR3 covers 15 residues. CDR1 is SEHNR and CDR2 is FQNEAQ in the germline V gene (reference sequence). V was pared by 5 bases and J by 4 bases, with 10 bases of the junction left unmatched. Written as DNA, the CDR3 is TGTGCCAGCAGCCCTACCGGACAGGCGACCTATGGCTACACCTTC. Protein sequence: CASSPTGQATYGYTF.

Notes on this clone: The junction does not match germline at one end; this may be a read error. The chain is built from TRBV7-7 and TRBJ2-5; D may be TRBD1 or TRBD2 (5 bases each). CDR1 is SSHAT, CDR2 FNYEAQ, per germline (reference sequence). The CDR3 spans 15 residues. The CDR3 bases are TGTGCTAGCAGCTTAGGAGGAACAGGCGGAGAGACCCAGTACTTC. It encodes CASSLGGTGGETQYF.

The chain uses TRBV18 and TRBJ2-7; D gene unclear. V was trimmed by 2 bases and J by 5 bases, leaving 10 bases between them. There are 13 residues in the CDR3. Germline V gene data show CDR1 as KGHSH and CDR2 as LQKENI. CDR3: CASSPYIDHEQYF. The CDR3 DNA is TGTGCCAGCTCACCATATATCGACCACGAGCAGTACTTC.

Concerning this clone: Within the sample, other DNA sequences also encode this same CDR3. The CDR3 here is CASSGLYEQYF. The CDR3 nucleotides are TGTGCCAGCAGTGGACTCTACGAGCAGTACTTC. The chain uses TRBV25-1 and TRBJ2-7; D remains ambiguous. Germline V gene data show CDR1 as MGHDK and CDR2 as SYGVNS. The CDR3 runs 11 residues. The V gene lost 4 bases and the J gene lost 3 bases, with 4 bases spanning the gap.

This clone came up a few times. CDR3 amino acids: CASSLGLAGVHEQFF. The CDR3 nucleotides are TGTGCCAGCAGCTTGGGACTAGCGGGAGTCCATGAGCAGTTCTTC. The chain employs TRBV5-8 and TRBJ2-1; 12 nucleotides match TRBD2. The CDR3 runs 15 residues. CDR1 SGHTS and CDR2 YDEGEE come from the germline V gene. J was trimmed by 8 bases and V by 0 bases; bases with no gene match: 3. Variable domain in full (rest from reference TRBV5-8 and TRBJ2-1): EAGVTQSPTHLIKTRGQQATLRCSPISGHTSVYWYQQALGLGLQFLLWYDEGEERNRGNFPPRFSGRQFPNYSSELNVNALELEDSALYLCASSLGLAGVHEQFFGPGTRLTVL.

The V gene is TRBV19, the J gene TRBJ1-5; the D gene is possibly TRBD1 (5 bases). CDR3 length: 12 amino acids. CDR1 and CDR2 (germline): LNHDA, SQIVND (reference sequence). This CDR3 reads CACKGRGQPQHF. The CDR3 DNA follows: TGTGCTTGCAAAGGGAGGGGTCAGCCCCAGCATTTT.

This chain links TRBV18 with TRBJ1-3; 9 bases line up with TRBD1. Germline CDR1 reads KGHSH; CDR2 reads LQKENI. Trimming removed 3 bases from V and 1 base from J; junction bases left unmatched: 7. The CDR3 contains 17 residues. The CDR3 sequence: CASSPQQGALSGNTIYF. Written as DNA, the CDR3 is TGTGCCAGCTCACCGCAACAGGGGGCCCTTTCTGGAAACACCATATATTTT.

CDR3 in amino acids: CASSLTHYYEQYF. CDR3 DNA sequence: TGTGCCAGCAGCTTAACCCATTACTACGAGCAGTACTTC. The gene calls are TRBV7-8 and TRBJ2-7; D not resolved. V was cut by 2 bases and J by 3 bases, with 8 bases left in between. From germline, CDR1 is SGHVS and CDR2 FQNEAQ. The CDR3 loop spans 13 amino acids.